The entry below describes one T cell receptor beta chain. The CDR3 covers 14 residues. CDR1 and CDR2 (germline): SGHTA, FQGNSA. V lost 5 bases and J lost 5, with 15 bases in between. These data originate in a study of blood T cell repertoires in COVID-19. The method was immunoSEQ multiplex PCR; TCRdb's version includes in-frame clones alone and lacks a portion of them. The data contain some 250,000 clones, about 86% of them singletons. The specimen sequenced was peripheral blood. The TCR originated in a woman of 80 years or more with acute or convalescent COVID-19. The V call is TRBV7-2, the J call TRBJ1-1, with D perhaps TRBD1 (5 bases). The CDR3 bases are TGTGCCAGCAGCCTTTCAGGGAGGGCGACTGAAGCTTTCTTT. Translation gives CASSLSGRATEAFF.